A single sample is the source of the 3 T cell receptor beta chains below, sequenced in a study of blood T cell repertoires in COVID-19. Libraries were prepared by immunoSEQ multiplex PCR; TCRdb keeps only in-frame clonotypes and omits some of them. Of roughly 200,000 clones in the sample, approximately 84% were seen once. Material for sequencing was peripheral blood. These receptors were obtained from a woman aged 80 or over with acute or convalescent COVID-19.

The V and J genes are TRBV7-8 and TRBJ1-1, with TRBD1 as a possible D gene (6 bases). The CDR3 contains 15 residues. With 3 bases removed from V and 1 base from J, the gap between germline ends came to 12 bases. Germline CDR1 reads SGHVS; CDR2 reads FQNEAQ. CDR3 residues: CASSFRDKGNTEAFF. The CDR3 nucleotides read TGTGCCAGCAGCTTTCGGGACAAGGGGAACACTGAAGCTTTCTTT.

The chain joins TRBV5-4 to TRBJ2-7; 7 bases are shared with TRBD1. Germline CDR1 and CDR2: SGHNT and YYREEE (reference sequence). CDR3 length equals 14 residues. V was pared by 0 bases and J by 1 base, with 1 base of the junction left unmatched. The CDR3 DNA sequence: TGTGCCAGCAGCTTGGCGGGACAGTCCTACGAGCAGTACTTC. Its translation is CASSLAGQSYEQYF.

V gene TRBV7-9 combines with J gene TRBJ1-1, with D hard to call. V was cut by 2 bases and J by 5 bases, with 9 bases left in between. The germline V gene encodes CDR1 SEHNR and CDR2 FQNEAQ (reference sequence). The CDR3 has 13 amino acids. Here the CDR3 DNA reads TGTGCCAGCAGCTTATGGGAGAGTACTGAAGCTTTCTTT. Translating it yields CASSLWESTEAFF. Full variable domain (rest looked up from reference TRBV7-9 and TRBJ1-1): DTGVSQNPRHKITKRGQNVTFRCDPISEHNRLYWYRQTLGQGPEFLTYFQNEAQLEKSRLLSDRFSAERPKGSFSTLEIQRTEQGDSAMYLCASSLWESTEAFFGQGTRLTVV.